The sequence of this T cell receptor (beta chain) was determined in a study of blood T cell repertoires in COVID-19. Repertoires were generated with immunoSEQ multiplex PCR, while TCRdb's copy carries only in-frame clones and drops some. Of 330,000 or so clones in the sample, about 90% were seen once. CDR1 and CDR2 (germline): DFQATT, SNEGSKA (reference sequence). This CDR3 is 13 amino acids long. The V and J ends lost 3 bases and 0 bases respectively, with 9 bases between them. This chain joins TRBV20-1 and TRBJ2-7; D ambiguous. The sample comprised PBMCs or T cells enriched from blood (not recorded which). The receptor was derived from a woman aged 25 to 45 who had recovered from COVID-19. CDR3 sequence: CSASFSSSYEQYF. The CDR3 DNA follows: TGCAGTGCTAGTTTTTCGAGCTCCTACGAGCAGTACTTC.